This T cell receptor beta chain was found in a study of T cell responses to AZD1222 COVID-19 vaccine. Profiled with immunoSEQ multiplex PCR; TCRdb holds only in-frame clones, not every one. Here the sample spans roughly 130,000 clones, approximately 86% being singletons. V was shortened by 4 bases and J by 4 bases, with 10 bases between the two germline ends. This CDR3 has 13 amino acids. Germline V gene lookup returns CDR1 MNHNY and CDR2 SVGAGI (reference sequence). Sequencing used peripheral blood, obtained on day 0 of AZD1222 vaccination. This TCR was sampled from an adult in good health. The V and J genes are TRBV6-6 and TRBJ1-1; D gene unclear. The CDR3 region has the DNA TGTGCCAGCAGTTCTGGAGCGGGCACTGAAGCTTTCTTT. This translates into CASSSGAGTEAFF.